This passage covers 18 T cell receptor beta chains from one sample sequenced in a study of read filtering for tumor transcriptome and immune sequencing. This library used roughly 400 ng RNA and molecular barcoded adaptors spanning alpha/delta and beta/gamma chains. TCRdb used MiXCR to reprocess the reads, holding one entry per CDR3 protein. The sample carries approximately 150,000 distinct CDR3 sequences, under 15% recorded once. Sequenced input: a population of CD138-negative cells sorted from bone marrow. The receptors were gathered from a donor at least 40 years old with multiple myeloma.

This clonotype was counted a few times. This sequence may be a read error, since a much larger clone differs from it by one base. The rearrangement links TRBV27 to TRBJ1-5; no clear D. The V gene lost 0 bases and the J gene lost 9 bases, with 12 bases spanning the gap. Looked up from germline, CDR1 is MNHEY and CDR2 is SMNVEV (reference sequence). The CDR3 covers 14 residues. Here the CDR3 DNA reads TGTGCCAGCAGTTTATCTAGGGTCGGACGGCCCCAGCATTTT. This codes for CASSLSRVGRPQHF.

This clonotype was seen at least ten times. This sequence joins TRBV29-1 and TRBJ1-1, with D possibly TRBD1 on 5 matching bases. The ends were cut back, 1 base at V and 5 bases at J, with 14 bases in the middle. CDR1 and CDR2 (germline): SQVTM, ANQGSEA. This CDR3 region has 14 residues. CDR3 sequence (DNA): TGCAGCGTTGAAGGAAGGTTGGGGGAAACTGAAGCTTTCTTT. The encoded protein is CSVEGRLGETEAFF.

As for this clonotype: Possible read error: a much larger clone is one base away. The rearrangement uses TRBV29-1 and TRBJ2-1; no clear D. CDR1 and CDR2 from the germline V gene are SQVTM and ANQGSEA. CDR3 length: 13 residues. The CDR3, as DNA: TGCAGCCATACACCGGACGGGCACAATGAGCAGTCCTTC. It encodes CSHTPDGHNEQSF.

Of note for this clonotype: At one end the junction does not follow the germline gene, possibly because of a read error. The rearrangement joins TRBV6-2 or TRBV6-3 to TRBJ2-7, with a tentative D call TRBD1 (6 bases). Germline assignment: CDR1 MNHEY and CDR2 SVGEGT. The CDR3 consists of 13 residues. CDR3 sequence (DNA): TGTGCCGGCAGCCGTAACAGGGACTACGAGCAGTACTTC. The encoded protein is CAGSRNRDYEQYF.

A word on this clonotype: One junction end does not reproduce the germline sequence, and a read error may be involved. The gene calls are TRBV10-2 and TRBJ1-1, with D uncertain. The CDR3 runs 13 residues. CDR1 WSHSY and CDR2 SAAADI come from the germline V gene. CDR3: CASRSGVNTEALF. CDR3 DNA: TGCGCCAGCAGGTCTGGGGTTAACACTGAAGCTCTCTTT.

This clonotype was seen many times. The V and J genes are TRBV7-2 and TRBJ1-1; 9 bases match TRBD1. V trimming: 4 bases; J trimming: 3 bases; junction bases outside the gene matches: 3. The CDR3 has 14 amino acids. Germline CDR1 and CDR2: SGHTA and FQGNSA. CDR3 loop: CASSYRDRDTEAFF. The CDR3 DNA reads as TGTGCCAGCAGCTACCGGGACAGGGACACTGAAGCTTTCTTT. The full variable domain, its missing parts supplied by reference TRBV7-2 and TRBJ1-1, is GAGVSQSPSNKVTEKGKDVELRCDPISGHTALYWYRQSLGQGLEFLIYFQGNSAPDKSGLPSDRFSAERTGGSVSTLTIQRTQQEDSAVYLCASSYRDRDTEAFFGQGTRLTVV.

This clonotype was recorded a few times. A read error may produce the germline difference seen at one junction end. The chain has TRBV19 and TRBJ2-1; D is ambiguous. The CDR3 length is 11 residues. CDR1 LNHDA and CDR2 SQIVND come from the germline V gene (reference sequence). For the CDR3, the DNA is TGTGCCAGTAGCTGGTACAAGGAGCAGTTCTTC. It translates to CASSWYKEQFF. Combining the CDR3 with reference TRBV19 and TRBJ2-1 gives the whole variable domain DGGITQSPKYLFRKEGQNVTLSCEQNLNHDAMYWYRQDPGQGLRLIYYSQIVNDFQKGDIAEGYSVSREKKESFPLTVTSAQKNPTAFYLCASSWYKEQFFGPGTRLTVL.

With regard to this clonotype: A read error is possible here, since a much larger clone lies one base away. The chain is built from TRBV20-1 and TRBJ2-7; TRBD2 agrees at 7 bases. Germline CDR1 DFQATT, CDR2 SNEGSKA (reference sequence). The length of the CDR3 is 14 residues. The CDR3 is CSALKVTGRDEHYF. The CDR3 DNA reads TGCAGTGCCTTGAAGGTTACGGGGAGGGACGAGCATTACTTC.

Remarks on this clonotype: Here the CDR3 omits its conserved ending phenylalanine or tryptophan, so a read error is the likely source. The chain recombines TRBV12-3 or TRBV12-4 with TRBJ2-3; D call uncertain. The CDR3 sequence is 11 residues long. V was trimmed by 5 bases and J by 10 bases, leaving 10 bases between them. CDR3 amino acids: CASSLTDAQYI. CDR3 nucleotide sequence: TGTGCCAGCAGTCTCACTGATGCGCAGTATATT.

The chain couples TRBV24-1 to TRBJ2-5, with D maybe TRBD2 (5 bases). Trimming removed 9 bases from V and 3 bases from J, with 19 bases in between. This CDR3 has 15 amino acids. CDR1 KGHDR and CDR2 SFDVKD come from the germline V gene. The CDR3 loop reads CATARRGGREETQYF. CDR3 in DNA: TGTGCCACCGCGCGACGTGGAGGCCGGGAAGAGACCCAGTACTTC.

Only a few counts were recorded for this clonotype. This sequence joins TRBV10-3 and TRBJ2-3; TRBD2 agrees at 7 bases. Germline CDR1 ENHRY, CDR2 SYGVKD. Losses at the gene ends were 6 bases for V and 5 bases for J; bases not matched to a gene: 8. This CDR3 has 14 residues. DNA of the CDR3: TGTGCCATCAGGCAGAGGCTAGCGGAAGATACGCAGTATTTT. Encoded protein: CAIRQRLAEDTQYF.

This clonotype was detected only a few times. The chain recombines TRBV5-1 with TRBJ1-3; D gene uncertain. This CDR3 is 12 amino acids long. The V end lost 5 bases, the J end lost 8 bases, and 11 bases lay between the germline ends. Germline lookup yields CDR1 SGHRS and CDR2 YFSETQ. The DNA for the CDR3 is TGCGCCAGCAGGAAGACCTCGGACACCATATATTTT. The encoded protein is CASRKTSDTIYF.

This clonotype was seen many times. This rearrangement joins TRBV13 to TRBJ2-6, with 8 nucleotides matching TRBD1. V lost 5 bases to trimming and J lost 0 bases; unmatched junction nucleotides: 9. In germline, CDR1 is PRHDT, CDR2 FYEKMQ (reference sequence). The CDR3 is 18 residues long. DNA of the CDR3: TGTGCCAGCAGCAACCCGACAGGGGCGAACTCTGGGGCCAACGTCCTGACTTTC. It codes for CASSNPTGANSGANVLTF.

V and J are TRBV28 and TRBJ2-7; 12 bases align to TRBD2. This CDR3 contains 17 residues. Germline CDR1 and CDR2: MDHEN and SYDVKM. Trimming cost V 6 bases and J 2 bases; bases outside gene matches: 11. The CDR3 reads CASSSRLAGGRAYEQYF. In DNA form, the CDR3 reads TGTGCCAGCAGCTCCCGCCTAGCGGGAGGGCGGGCCTACGAGCAGTACTTC.

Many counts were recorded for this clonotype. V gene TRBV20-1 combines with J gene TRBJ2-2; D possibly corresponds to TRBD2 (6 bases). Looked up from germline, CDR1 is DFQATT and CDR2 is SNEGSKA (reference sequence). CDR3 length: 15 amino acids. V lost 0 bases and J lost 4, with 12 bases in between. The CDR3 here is CSARDGGRATGELFF. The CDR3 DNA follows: TGCAGTGCTAGAGACGGGGGTCGCGCCACCGGGGAGCTGTTTTTT.

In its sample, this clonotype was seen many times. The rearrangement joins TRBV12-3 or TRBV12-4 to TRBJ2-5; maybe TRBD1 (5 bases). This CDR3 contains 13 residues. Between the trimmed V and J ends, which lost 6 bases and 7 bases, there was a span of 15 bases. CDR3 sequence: CASSTGDVGTQYF. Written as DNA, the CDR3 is TGTGCCAGCAGCACAGGCGACGTAGGGACCCAGTACTTC.

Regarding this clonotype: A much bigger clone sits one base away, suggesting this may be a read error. This chain's CDR3 is CASMHKREGLGERYF. Here the CDR3 DNA reads TGTGCCAGCATGCATAAGCGGGAGGGCCTAGGGGAGCGGTACTTC. This chain joins TRBV27 and TRBJ2-7; 10 nucleotides agree with TRBD2. CDR3 length: 15 amino acids. Germline assignment: CDR1 MNHEY and CDR2 SMNVEV (reference sequence).

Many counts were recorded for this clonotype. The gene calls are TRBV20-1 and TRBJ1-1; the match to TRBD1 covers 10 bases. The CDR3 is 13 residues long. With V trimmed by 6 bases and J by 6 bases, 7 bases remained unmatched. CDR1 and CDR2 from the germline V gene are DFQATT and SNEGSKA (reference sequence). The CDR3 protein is CSAEGQGVPEAFF. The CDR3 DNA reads TGCAGTGCCGAAGGACAGGGGGTCCCTGAAGCTTTCTTT.